This T cell receptor (beta chain) appears in the sequencing data of a study of radiotherapy plus CTLA-4 blockade in lung cancer. Study-level background: In roughly 17% of patients, objective responses were seen; 30% to 35% had disease control. Study results and limitations: Reportedly, early blood T cell clone dynamics best predicted response, with interferon-beta. Clones of tumor-derived TCRs expanded in blood after radiotherapy plus ipilimumab.

Here immunoSEQ multiplex PCR was the method, and the copy in TCRdb shows in-frame clones only, minus some. The sample yields more than 65,000 clones, roughly four fifths seen once. The V gene lost 7 bases and the J gene lost 0 bases, with 3 bases spanning the gap. This CDR3 spans 11 amino acids. Germline V CDR1 and CDR2: MNHNY, SVGAGI (reference sequence). This clone was counted only a few times. What it binds is unknown. Focal radiation and CTLA-4 blockade (ipilimumab) were tested in chemo-refractory metastatic non-small-cell lung cancer patients. The V call is TRBV6-6, the J call TRBJ1-2; D is uncertain. The TCR was taken from a human donor with non-small cell lung cancer who had stable disease on radiotherapy plus ipilimumab. Sequenced material: peripheral blood, taken from a patient treated with radiotherapy plus ipilimumab. DNA for the CDR3: TGTGCCAGCAACGCTAACTATGGCTACACCTTC. It yields the protein CASNANYGYTF.